This TCR beta chain appears in the sequencing data of a study of blood T cell dynamics during melanoma immunotherapy. The overall study: Patients with metastatic melanoma got pembrolizumab or nivolumab-ipilimumab as first-line care.

Points from the study as a whole: At W3, later disease-control patients showed bifurcated PBMC repertoire changes, unlike progressors.

Assay used: immunoSEQ multiplex PCR; TCRdb lists only in-frame clones, some missing. The repertoire has roughly 5,900 clones, 88% of them found once; the top ten carry 5%. The CDR3 length is 16 residues. V lost 3 bases to trimming and J lost 1 base; unmatched junction nucleotides: 11. Germline V gene lookup returns CDR1 GTSNPN and CDR2 SVGIG (reference sequence). A few counts support this clone. The antigen remains undetermined. As to time point: week 3, after first cycle of checkpoint inhibitor. This chain joins TRBV30 and TRBJ1-2, with TRBD1 identical over 7 bases. The receptor comes from a human donor with melanoma. This specimen was blood, taken from a patient treated with checkpoint blockade. The CDR3 nucleotides read TGTGCCTGGAGCCCGAAGGGCAGGGGGGTTAACTATGGCTACACCTTC. Amino acids: CAWSPKGRGVNYGYTF.